This TCR beta chain was identified in a study of early T cells in non-severe SARS-CoV-2 infection. Study conclusions and caveats: Private and CD4 specificities were missed by VDJdb matching, which favored anti-spike CD8 responses.

This clonotype has at least ten counts. Its antigen is not known. Trimming removed 5 bases at V and 6 bases at J, with 10 bases between. The CDR3 is made up of 11 amino acids. Germline loops: CDR1 SQVTM, CDR2 ANQGSEA. From the 5' RACE reads, TCRdb called clonotypes with MiXCR, one entry per CDR3 protein. This sample has about 48,000 distinct CDR3 sequences, with approximately 13% found just once. This rearrangement joins TRBV29-1 to TRBJ1-2, with D maybe TRBD1 (6 bases). This receptor was taken from an adult who was a healthcare worker with PCR-confirmed SARS-CoV-2 infection or an uninfected control (not recorded which). Sequencing was performed on whole blood. The CDR3 reads CSVHTGHGYTF. For the CDR3, the DNA is TGCAGCGTTCATACAGGGCATGGCTACACCTTC. Combining the CDR3 with reference TRBV29-1 and TRBJ1-2 gives the whole variable domain SAVISQKPSRDICQRGTSLTIQCQVDSQVTMMFWYRQQPGQSLTLIATANQGSEATYESGFVIDKFPISRPNLTFSTLTVSNMSPEDSSIYLCSVHTGHGYTFGSGTRLTVV.